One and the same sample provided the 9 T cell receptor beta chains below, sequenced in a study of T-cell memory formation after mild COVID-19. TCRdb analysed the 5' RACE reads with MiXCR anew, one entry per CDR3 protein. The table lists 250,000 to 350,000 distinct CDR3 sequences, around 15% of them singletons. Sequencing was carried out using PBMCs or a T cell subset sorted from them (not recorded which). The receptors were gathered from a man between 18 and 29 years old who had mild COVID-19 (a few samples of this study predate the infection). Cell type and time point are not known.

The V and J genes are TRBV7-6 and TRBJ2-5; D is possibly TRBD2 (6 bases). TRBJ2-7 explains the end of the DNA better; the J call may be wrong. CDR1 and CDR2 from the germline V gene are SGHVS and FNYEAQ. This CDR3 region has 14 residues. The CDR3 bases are TGTGCCAGCAGCTTAGGTAGCGGCACCTACGAGCAGTACTTC. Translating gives CASSLGSGTYEQYF.

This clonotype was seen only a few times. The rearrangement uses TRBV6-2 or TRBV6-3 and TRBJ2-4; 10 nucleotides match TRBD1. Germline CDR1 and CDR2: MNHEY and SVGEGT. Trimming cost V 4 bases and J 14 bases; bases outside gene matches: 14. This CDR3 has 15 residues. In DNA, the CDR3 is TGTGCCAGCAGTTCGACCTTTGACAGGGGGCTGATAGAGTACTTC. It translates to CASSSTFDRGLIEYF.

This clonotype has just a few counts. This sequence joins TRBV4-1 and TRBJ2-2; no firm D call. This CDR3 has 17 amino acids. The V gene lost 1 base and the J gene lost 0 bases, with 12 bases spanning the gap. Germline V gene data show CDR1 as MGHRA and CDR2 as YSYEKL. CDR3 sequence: CASSQAETYANTGELFF. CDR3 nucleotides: TGCGCCAGCAGCCAAGCAGAAACGTACGCGAACACCGGGGAGCTGTTTTTT.

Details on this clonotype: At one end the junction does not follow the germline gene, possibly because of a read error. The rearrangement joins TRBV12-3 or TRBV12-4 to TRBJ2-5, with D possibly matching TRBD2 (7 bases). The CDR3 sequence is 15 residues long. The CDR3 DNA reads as TGTGCCAGCAGTTTAGGAGGGGGGGTAGGAGAGATCCAGTACTTC. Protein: CASSLGGGVGEIQYF.

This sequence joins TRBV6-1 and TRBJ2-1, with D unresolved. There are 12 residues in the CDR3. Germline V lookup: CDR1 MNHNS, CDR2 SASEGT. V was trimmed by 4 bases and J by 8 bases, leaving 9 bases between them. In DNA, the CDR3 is TGTGCCAGCAGTGCATCCGGCGATGAGCAGTTCTTC. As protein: CASSASGDEQFF.

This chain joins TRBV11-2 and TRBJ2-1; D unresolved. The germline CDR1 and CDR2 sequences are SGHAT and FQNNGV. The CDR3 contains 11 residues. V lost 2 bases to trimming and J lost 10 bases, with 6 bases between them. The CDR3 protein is CASSLTEEQFF. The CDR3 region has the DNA TGTGCCAGCAGCTTAACTGAGGAGCAGTTCTTC.

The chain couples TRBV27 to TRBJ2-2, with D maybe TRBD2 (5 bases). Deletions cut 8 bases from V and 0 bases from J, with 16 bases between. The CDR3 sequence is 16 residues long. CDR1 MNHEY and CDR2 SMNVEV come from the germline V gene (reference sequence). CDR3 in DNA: TGTGCCAGCCGTCTTCTGAGGGCGCCGAACACCGGGGAGCTGTTTTTT. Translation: CASRLLRAPNTGELFF.

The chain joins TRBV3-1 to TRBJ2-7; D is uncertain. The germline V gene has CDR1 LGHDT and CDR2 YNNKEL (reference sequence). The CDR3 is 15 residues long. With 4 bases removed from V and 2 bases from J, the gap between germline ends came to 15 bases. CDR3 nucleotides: TGTGCCAGCAGCCGCCTCGATCGTAGCACCTACGAGCAGTACTTC. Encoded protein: CASSRLDRSTYEQYF.

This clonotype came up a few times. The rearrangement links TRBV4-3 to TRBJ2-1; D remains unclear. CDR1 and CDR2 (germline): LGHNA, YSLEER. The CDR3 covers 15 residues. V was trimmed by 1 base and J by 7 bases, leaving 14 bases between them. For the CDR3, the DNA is TGCGCCAGCAGCCAAGGCCCAACAACATGGAATGAGCAGTTCTTC. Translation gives CASSQGPTTWNEQFF.